The 3 T cell receptor beta chains in this list originate from one sample, sequenced in a study of Ad26.COV2.S vaccination and SARS-CoV-2 variants. The treatment: around 19 received Ad26.COV2.S at low or high dose, single or two shots; roughly five received placebo; per-sample allocation not given. Day 63 following the first vaccine or placebo injection was when the samples were taken. Sequencing was performed with immunoSEQ multiplex PCR; in TCRdb, only in-frame clones are kept and a portion is missing. The sample has about 400,000 clones; approximately 89% are singletons. The material was peripheral blood, obtained in a trial of Ad26.COV2.S vaccine versus placebo. The receptor set was obtained from a person aged 18-65 years who received the Ad26.COV2.S COVID-19 vaccine or a placebo.

This chain connects TRBV5-1 to TRBJ1-1, with D perhaps TRBD1 (5 bases). V gave up 0 bases and J gave up 1 base, with 13 bases separating them. The CDR3 runs to 16 residues. Looked up from germline, CDR1 is SGHRS and CDR2 is YFSETQ. The CDR3: CASSLAVGRANTEAFF. The DNA for the CDR3 is TGCGCCAGCAGCTTGGCCGTCGGCAGGGCGAACACTGAAGCTTTCTTT.

Only one count was recorded for this clone. V and J are TRBV6-2 or TRBV6-3 and TRBJ2-7; 9 bases are a match to TRBD1. Per germline, CDR1 MNHEY and CDR2 SVGEGT. J was trimmed by 4 bases and V by 2 bases; bases with no gene match: 3. The CDR3 length is 14 residues. The CDR3 region is CASSYSGTGYEQYF. The CDR3 nucleotides are TGTGCCAGCAGTTACAGTGGGACAGGGTACGAGCAGTACTTC.

This chain uses TRBV7-2 with TRBJ2-1; D possibly matches TRBD1 or TRBD2 (5 bases each). The CDR3 loop spans 14 amino acids. Germline lookup yields CDR1 SGHTA and CDR2 FQGNSA. The germline V and J ends were trimmed by 5 bases and 4 bases, with 12 bases remaining between them. For the CDR3, the DNA is TGTGCCAGCAGCACACCCGGGACGTACAATGAGCAGTTCTTC. Translation gives CASSTPGTYNEQFF.